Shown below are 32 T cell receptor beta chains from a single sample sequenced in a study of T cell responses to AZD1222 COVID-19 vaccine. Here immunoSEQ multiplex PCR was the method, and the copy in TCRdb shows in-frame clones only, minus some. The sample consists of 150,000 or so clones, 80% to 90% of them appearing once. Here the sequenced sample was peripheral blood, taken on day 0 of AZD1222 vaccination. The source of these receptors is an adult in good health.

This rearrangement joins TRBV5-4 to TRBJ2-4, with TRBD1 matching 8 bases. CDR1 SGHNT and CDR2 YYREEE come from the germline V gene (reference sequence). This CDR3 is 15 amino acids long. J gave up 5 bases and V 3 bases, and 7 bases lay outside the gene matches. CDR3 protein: CASSSQDRAQNIQYF. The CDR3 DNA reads TGTGCCAGCAGCTCCCAGGACAGGGCGCAAAACATTCAGTACTTC.

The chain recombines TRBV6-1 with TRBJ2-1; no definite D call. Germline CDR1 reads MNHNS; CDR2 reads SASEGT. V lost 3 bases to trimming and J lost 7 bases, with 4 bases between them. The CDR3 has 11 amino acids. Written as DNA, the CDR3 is TGTGCCAGCAGTGATTTAAATGAGCAGTTCTTC. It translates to CASSDLNEQFF.

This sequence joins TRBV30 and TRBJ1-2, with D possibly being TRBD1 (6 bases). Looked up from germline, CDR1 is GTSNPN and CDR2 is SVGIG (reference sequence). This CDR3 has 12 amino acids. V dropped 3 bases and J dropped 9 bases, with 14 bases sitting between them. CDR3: CAWRKRQARYTF. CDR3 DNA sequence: TGTGCCTGGAGGAAACGACAGGCCCGCTACACCTTC.

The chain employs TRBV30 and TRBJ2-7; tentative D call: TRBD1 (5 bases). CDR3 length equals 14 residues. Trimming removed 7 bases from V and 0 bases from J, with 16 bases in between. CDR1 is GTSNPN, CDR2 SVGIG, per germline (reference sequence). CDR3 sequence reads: CALETDQYSYEQYF. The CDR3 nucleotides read TGTGCCTTAGAGACAGACCAGTACTCCTACGAGCAGTACTTC.

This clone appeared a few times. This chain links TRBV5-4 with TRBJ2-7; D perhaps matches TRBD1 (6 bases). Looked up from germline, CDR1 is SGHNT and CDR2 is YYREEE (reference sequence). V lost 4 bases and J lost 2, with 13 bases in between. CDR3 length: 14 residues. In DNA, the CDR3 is TGTGCCAGCAGCCTCAGGGACAAAACCTACGAGCAGTACTTC. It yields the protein CASSLRDKTYEQYF.

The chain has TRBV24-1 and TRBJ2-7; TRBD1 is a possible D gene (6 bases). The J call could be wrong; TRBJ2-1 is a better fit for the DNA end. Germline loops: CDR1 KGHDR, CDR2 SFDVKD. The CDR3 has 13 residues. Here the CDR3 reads CATSDRRGNEQFF. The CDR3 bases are TGTGCCACCAGTGACCGCAGGGGCAATGAGCAGTTCTTC.

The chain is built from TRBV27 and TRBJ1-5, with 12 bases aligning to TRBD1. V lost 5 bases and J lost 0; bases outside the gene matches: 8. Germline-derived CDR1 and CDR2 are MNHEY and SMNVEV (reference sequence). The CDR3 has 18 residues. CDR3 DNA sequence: TGTGCCAGCAGTCCCGGGACAGGGGGCGGTTATAGCAATCAGCCCCAGCATTTT. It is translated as CASSPGTGGGYSNQPQHF.

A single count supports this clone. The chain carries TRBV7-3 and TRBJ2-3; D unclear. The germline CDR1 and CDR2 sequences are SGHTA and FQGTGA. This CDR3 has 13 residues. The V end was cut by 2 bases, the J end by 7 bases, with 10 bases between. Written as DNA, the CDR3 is TGTGCCAGCAGCTTATACCAAGACAATACGCAGTATTTT. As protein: CASSLYQDNTQYF.

The CDR3 here is CASSPPVRQGAQGYTF. Written as DNA, the CDR3 is TGTGCCAGCAGCCCCCCAGTGAGGCAGGGGGCTCAGGGCTACACCTTC. This chain uses TRBV3-1 (or the pseudogene TRBV3-2) with TRBJ1-2, with 8 bases matching TRBD1. Germline V lookup: CDR1 LGHDT, CDR2 YNNKEL (reference sequence). The CDR3 runs 16 residues. Trimming at V came to 4 bases and at J to 8 bases, leaving 15 bases not matched to a gene.

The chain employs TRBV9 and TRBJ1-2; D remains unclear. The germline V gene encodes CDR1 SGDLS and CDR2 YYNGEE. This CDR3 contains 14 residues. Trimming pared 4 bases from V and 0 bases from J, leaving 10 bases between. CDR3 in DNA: TGTGCCAGCAGCCCCCGTATGGCTAACTATGGCTACACCTTC. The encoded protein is CASSPRMANYGYTF.

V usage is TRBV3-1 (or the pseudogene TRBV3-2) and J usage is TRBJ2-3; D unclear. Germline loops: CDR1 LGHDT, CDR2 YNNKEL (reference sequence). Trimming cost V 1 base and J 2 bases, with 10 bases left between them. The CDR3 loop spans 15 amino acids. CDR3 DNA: TGTGCCAGCAGCCAAGTGAACGTATTCACAGATACGCAGTATTTT. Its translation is CASSQVNVFTDTQYF.

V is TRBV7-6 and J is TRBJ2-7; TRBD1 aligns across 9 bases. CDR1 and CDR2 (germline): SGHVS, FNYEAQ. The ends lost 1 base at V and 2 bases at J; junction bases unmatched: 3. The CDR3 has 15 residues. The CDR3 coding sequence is TGTGCCAGCAGCTTAGGGGACAGGGCGGCCTACGAGCAGTACTTC. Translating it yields CASSLGDRAAYEQYF.

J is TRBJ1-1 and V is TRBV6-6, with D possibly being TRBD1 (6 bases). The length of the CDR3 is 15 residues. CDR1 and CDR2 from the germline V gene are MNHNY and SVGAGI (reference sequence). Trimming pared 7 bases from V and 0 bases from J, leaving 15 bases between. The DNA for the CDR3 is TGTGCCAGCAAAACTCGAGGGGGTCTGAACACTGAAGCTTTCTTT. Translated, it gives CASKTRGGLNTEAFF.

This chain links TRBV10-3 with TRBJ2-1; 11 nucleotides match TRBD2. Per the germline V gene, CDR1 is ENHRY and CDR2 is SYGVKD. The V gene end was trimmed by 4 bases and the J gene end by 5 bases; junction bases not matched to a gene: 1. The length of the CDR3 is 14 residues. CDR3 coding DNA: TGTGCCATCAGTGGACTAGCGGGGAACAATGAGCAGTTCTTC. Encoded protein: CAISGLAGNNEQFF.

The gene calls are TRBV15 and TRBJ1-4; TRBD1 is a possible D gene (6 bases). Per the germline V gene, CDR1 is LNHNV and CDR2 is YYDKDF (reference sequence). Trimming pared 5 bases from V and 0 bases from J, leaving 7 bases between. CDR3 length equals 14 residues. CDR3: CATSRQATNEKLFF. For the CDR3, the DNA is TGTGCCACCAGCCGACAGGCAACTAATGAAAAACTGTTTTTT.

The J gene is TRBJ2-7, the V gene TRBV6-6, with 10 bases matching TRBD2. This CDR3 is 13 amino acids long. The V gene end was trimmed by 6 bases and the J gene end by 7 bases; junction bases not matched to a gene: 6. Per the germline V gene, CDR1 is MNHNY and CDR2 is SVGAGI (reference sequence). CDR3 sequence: CASRLAGEGEQYF. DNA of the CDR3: TGTGCCAGCAGGCTAGCGGGAGAGGGGGAGCAGTACTTC.

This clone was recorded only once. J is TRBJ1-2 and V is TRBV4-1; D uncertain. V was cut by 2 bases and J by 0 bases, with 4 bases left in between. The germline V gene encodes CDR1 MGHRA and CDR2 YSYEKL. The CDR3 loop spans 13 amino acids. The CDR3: CASSQRANYGYTF. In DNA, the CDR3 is TGCGCCAGCAGCCAAAGAGCTAACTATGGCTACACCTTC.

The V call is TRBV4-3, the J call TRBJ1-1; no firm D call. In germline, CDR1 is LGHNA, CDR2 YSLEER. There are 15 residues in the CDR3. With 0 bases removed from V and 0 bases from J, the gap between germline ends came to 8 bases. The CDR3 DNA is TGCGCCAGCAGCCAAGATGCCAGCTTGAACACTGAAGCTTTCTTT. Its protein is CASSQDASLNTEAFF.

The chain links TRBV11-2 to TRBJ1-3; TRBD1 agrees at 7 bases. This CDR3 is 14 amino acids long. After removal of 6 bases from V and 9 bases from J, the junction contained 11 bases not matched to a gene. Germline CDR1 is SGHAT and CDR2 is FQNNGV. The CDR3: CASSPGQLGGTIYF. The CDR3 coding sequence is TGTGCCAGCAGTCCGGGACAGCTAGGAGGCACCATATATTTT.

The CDR3 sequence is CASSLESYEQYF. For the CDR3, the DNA is TGTGCCAGCAGCTTAGAGTCCTACGAGCAGTACTTC. This chain joins TRBV7-2 and TRBJ2-7, with D hard to call. Germline CDR1 and CDR2: SGHTA and FQGNSA. CDR3 length: 12 amino acids. Deletions cut 1 base from V and 1 base from J, with 2 bases between.

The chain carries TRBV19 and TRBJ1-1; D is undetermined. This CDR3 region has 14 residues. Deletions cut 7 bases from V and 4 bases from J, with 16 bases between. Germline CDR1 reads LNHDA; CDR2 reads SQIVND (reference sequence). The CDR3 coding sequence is TGTGCCAGTACCCCGGCCCTTCGGCGCACTGAAGCTTTCTTT. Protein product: CASTPALRRTEAFF.

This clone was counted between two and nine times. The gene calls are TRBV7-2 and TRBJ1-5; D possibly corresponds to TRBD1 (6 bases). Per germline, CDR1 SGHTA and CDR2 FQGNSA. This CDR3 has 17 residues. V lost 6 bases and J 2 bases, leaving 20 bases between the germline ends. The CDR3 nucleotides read TGTGCCAGCAGTCACGACGGGGGGCCAAGAGGCAATCAGCCCCAGCATTTT. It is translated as CASSHDGGPRGNQPQHF.

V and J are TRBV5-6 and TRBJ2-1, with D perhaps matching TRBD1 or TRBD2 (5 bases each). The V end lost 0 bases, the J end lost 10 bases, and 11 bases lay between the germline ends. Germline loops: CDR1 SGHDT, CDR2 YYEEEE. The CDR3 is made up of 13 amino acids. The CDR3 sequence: CASSLAGTGEQFF. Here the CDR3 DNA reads TGTGCCAGCAGCTTGGCCGGGACCGGAGAGCAGTTCTTC.

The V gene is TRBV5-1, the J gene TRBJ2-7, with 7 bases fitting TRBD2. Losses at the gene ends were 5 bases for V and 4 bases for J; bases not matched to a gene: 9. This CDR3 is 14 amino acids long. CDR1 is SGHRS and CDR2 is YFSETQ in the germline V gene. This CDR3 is CASRVVIGGYEQYF. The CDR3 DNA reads TGCGCCAGCAGAGTGGTAATCGGGGGGTACGAGCAGTACTTC.

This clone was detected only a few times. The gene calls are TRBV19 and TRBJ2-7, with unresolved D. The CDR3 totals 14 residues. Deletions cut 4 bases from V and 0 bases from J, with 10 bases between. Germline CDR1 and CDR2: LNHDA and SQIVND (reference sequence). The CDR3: CASSNRHHSYEQYF. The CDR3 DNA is TGTGCCAGTAGTAATAGGCACCACTCCTACGAGCAGTACTTC.

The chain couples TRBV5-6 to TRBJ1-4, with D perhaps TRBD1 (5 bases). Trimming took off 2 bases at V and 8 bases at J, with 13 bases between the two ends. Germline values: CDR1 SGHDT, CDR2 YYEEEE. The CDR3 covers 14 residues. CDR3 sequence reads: CASSFTGGDEKLFF. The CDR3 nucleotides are TGTGCCAGCAGCTTCACGGGAGGGGACGAAAAACTGTTTTTT.

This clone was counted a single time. The CDR3 reads CASRAPGTGSYEQYF. The CDR3 DNA reads as TGTGCCAGCAGGGCCCCCGGGACAGGGTCCTACGAGCAGTACTTC. The chain combines TRBV28 with TRBJ2-7; 9 nucleotides line up with TRBD1. Germline V gene data show CDR1 as MDHEN and CDR2 as SYDVKM. V was clipped by 6 bases and J by 1 base; unmatched bases: 7. The CDR3 extends over 15 amino acids. Filled out from reference TRBV28 and TRBJ2-7, the complete variable domain reads DVKVTQSSRYLVKRTGEKVFLECVQDMDHENMFWYRQDPGLGLRLIYFSYDVKMKEKGDIPEGYSVSREKKERFSLILESASTNQTSMYLCASRAPGTGSYEQYFGPGTRLTVT.

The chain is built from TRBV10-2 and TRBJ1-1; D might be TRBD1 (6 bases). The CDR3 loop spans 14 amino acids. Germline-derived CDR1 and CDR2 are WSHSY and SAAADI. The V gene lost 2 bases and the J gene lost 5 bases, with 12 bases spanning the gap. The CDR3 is CASSETGGGTEAFF. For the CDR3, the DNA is TGCGCCAGCAGTGAGACGGGGGGCGGAACTGAAGCTTTCTTT.

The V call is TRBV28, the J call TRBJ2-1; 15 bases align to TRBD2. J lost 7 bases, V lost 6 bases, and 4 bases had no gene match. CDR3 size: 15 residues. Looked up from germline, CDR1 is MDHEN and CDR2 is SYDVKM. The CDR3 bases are TGTGCCAGCAGGACCGGACTAGCGGGAGGGAATGAGCAGTTCTTC. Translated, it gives CASRTGLAGGNEQFF.

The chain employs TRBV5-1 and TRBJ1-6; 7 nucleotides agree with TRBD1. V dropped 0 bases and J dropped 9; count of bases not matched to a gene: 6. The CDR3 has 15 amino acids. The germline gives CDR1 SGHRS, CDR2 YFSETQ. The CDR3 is CASSLAGQAGSPLHF. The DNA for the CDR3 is TGCGCCAGCAGCTTGGCCGGACAGGCAGGTTCACCCCTCCACTTT.

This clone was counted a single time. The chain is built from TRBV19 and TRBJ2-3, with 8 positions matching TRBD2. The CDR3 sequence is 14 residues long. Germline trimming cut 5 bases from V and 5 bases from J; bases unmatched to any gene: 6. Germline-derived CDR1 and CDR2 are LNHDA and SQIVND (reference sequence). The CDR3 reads CASSAGGGGDTQYF. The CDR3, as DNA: TGTGCCAGTAGTGCGGGGGGCGGAGGAGATACGCAGTATTTT.

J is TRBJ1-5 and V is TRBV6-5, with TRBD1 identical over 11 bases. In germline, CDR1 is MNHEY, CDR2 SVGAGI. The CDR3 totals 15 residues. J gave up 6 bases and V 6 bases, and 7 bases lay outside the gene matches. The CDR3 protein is CASSPDRGQSQPQHF. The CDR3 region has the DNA TGTGCCAGCAGCCCGGACAGGGGGCAAAGTCAGCCCCAGCATTTT.